This T cell receptor beta chain was captured by sequencing in a study of shared clonotypes between healthy human individuals. The table came from immunoSEQ multiplex PCR; TCRdb's copy has only in-frame clones and leaves some out. Of about a million clones detected, approximately 76% appear once; the ten largest clones hold approximately 1.5%. This CDR3 has 14 amino acids. The germline CDR1 and CDR2 sequences are SGHTA and FQGNSA. The V gene end was trimmed by 5 bases and the J gene end by 3 bases; junction bases not matched to a gene: 3. This chain joins TRBV7-2 and TRBJ1-4, with TRBD1 identical over 7 bases. The receptor's source is a man between 18 and 35 years old in good health. The sequencing input was memory CD4+ T cells sorted from blood. Subset in this sample: CD45RA-negative fraction. The CDR3 here is CASSRQGSNEKLFF. The DNA for the CDR3 is TGTGCCAGCAGCCGACAGGGTTCTAATGAAAAACTGTTTTTT.